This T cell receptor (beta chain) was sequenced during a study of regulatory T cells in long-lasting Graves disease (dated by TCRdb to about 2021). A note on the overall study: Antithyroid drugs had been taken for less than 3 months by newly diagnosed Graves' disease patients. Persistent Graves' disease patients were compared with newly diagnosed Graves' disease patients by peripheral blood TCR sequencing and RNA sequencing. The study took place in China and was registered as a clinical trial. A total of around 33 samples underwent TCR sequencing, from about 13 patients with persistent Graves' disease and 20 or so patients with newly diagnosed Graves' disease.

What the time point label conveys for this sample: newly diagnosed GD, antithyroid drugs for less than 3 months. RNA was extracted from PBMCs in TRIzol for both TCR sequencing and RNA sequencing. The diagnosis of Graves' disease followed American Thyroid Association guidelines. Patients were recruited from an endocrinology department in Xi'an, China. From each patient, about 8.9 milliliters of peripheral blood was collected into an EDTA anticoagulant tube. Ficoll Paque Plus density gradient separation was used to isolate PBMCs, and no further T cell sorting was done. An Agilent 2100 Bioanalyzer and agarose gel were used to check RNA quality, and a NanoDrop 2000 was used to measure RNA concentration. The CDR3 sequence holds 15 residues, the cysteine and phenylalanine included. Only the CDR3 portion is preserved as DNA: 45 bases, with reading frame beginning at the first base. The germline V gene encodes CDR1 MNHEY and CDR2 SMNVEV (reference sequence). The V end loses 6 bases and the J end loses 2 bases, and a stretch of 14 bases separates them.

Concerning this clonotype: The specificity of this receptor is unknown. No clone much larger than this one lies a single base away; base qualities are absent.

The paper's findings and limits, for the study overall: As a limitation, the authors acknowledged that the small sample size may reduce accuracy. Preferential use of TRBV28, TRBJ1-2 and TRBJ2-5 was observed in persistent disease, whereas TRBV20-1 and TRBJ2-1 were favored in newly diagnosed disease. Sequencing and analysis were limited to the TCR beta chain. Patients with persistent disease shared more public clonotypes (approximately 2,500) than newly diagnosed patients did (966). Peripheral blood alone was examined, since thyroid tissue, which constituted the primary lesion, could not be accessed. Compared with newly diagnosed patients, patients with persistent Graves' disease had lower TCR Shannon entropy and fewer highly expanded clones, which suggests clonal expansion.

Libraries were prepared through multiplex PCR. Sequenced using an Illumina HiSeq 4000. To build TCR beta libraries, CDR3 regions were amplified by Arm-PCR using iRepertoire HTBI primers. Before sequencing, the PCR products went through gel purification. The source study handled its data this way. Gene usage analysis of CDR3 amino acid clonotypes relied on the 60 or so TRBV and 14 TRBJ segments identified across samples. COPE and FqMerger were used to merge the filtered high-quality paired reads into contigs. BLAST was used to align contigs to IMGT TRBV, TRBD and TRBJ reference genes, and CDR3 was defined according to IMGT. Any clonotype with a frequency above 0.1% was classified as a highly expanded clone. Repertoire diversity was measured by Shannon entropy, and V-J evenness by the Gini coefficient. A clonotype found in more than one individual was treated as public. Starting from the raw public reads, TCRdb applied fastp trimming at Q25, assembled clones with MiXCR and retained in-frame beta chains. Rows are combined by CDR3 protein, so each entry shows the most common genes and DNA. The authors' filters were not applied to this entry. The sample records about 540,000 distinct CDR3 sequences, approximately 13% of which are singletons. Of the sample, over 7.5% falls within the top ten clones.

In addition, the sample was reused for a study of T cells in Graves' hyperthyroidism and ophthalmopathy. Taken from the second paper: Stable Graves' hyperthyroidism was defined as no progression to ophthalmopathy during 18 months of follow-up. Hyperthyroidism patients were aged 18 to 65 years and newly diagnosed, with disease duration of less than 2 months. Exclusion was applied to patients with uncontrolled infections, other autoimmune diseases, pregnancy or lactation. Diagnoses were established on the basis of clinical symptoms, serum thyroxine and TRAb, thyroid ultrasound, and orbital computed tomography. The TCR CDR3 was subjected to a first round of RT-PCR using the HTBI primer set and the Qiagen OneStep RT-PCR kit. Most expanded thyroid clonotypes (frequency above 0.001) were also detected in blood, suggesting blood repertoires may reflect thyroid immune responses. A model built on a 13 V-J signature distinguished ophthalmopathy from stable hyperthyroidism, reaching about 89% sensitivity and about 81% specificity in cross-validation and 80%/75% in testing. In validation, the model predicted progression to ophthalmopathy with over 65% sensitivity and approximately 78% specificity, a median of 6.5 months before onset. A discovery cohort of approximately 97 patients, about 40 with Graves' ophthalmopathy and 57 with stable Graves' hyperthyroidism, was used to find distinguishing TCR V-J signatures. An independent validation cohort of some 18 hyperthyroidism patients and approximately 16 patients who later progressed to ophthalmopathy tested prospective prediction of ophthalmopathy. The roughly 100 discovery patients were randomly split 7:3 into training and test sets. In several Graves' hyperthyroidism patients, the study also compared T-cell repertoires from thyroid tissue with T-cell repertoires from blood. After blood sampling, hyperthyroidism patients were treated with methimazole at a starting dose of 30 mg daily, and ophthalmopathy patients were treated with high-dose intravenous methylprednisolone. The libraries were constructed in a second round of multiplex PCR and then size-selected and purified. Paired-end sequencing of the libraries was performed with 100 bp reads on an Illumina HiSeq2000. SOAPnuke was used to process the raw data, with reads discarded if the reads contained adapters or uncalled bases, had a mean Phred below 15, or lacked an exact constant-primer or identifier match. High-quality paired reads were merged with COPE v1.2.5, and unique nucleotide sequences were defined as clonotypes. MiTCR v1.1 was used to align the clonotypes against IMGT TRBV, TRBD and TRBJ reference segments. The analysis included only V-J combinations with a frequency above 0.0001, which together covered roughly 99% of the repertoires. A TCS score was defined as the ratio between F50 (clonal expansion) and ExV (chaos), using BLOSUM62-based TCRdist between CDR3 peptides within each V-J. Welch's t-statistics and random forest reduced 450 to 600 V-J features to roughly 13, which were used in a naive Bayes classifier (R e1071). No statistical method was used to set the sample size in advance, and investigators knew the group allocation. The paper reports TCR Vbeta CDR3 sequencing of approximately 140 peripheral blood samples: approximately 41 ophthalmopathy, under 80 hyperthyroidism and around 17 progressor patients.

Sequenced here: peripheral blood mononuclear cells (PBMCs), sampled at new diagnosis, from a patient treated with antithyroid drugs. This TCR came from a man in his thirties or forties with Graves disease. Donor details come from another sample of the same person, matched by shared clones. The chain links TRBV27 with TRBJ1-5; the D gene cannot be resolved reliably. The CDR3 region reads CASSPRRARNQPQHF. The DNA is TGTGCCAGCAGCCCTCGACGGGCCCGCAATCAGCCCCAGCATTTT.